Listed below are T cell receptor beta chains from one sample, sequenced in a study of CD8 T cells in ankylosing spondylitis. TCRdb re-called the 5' RACE reads with MiXCR, one entry per CDR3 protein. Of 100,000 to 150,000 distinct CDR3 sequences listed, roughly 11% are singletons. The sequenced sample was blood, either unsorted or a sorted T cell fraction (not recorded which). Receptors were obtained from a female donor with ankylosing spondylitis or in good health (not recorded which). Both conserved end residues are part of each CDR3. Fields, in order: D gene, J gene, clone size, V gene, CDR3 length, CDR3 DNA, CDR3 protein. A D gene is named only where the DNA matches it firmly. The size field is filled for only some rows; it gives once, few, many or a size class.

-,TRBJ1-1,many,TRBV28,12,TGTGCCAGCAGGGTCGGGGCGGCGCAACCTTTCTTT,CASRVGAAQPFF
-,TRBJ2-2,many,TRBV5-1,13,TGCGCCAGCAGCAGGCCCGAGGCCGGGGAGCTGTTTTTT,CASSRPEAGELFF
-,TRBJ1-1,few,TRBV5-5,14,TGTGCCAGCAGCCCCTGGGGGGGCGACACTGAAGCTTTCTTT,CASSPWGGDTEAFF
-,TRBJ2-6,-,TRBV5-6,17,TGTGCCAGCAGCTTGGTATCGGGGCTCGGGGGGGCCAACGTCCTGACTTTC,CASSLVSGLGGANVLTF
-,TRBJ1-2,many,TRBV20-1,13,TGCAGTGCCCCGGGGGAGGCTGCCCTTGGCTACACCTTC,CSAPGEAALGYTF
-,TRBJ2-7,-,TRBV5-1,15,TGCGCCAGCTGTCAGACGGGACACGCGACCTACGTGCAGTACTTC,CASCQTGHATYVQYF
TRBD2,TRBJ2-7,few,TRBV7-2,18,TGTGCCAGCAGCTTAGCTCCCCTAGCGGCCTTGGGGATAAACGAGCAGTACTTC,CASSLAPLAALGINEQYF
-,TRBJ1-5,many,TRBV15,17,TGTGCCACCAGCAGAGTGAGGGGGGGGAACTACAATCAGCCCCAGCATTTT,CATSRVRGGNYNQPQHF
TRBD1,TRBJ2-2,many,TRBV2,15,TGTGCCAGCGCTGGGACAGGGAAGAACACCGGGGAGCTGTTTTTT,CASAGTGKNTGELFF
-,TRBJ1-1,many,TRBV15,14,TGTGCCACCAGCACCCCGGGACCGTTCACTGAAGCTTTCTTT,CATSTPGPFTEAFF
-,TRBJ2-1,many,TRBV29-1,12,TGCAGCGTTGGAAGGGGGGGCAATGAGCAGTTCTTC,CSVGRGGNEQFF
-,TRBJ2-2,-,TRBV11-2,17,TGTGCCAGCAGCTTAGTTTCCTCAAAGTCCTGGGCCGGGGAGCTGTTTTTT,CASSLVSSKSWAGELFF
-,TRBJ1-2,-,TRBV14,13,TGTGCCAGCAGTCTCCAGAAGACTAATGGCTACACCTTC,CASSLQKTNGYTF
TRBD1,TRBJ2-1,many,TRBV5-1,15,TGCGCCAGCAGCTTGGGTCAGGGGGCATACAATGAGCAGTTCTTC,CASSLGQGAYNEQFF
-,TRBJ2-3,-,TRBV9,15,TGTGCCAGCAGCGTAAAGGTGACGAAAGCAGATACGCAGTATTTT,CASSVKVTKADTQYF
-,TRBJ2-1,many,TRBV20-1,15,TGCAGTGCACGGGCAGGTTGGAACTCCTACAATGAGCAGTTCTTC,CSARAGWNSYNEQFF
-,TRBJ1-1,many,TRBV12-3/TRBV12-4,15,TGTGCCAGCAGTTTTTATAAGGGAATGAACACTGAAGCTTTCTTT,CASSFYKGMNTEAFF